The TCR beta chain described here comes from a study of T-cell reconstitution after alpha-beta-depleted transplantation in children. Study results and limitations: Reportedly, roughly two months post-transplant, alpha-beta T cells arose from several hundred expanded graft clones.

CDR1 and CDR2 from the germline V gene are SGHTA and FQGNSA. V trimming: 1 base; J trimming: 4 bases; junction bases outside the gene matches: 4. The CDR3 extends over 15 amino acids. In the case of this clonotype: The antigen is unknown.

During its preparation, the TCRbeta library received unique molecular identifiers. TCRdb re-analysed the PCR reads in MiXCR, keeping a single row per CDR3 protein. The sample records under 450,000 distinct CDR3 sequences, 15% to 20% being singletons. This specimen was PBMCs, mostly from graft donor cells, taken 360 days after TCRalphabeta/CD19-depleted stem cell transplant. This clonotype was obtained from a boy under two years old who had a stem cell transplant for Wiskott-Aldrich syndrome, so the T cells may come from the graft donor. The rearrangement joins TRBV7-2 to TRBJ2-3; 8 nucleotides align to TRBD2. This CDR3 reads CASSLVREGPDTQYF. In DNA form, the CDR3 reads TGTGCCAGCAGCTTAGTACGGGAGGGCCCAGATACGCAGTATTTT. Together with reference TRBV7-2 and TRBJ2-3, the CDR3 gives the full variable domain: GAGVSQSPSNKVTEKGKDVELRCDPISGHTALYWYRQSLGQGLEFLIYFQGNSAPDKSGLPSDRFSAERTGGSVSTLTIQRTQQEDSAVYLCASSLVREGPDTQYFGPGTRLTVL.